This TCR beta chain was profiled in a study of beta chain features in type 1 diabetes. Study conclusions and caveats: TCRB CDR3s from Type 1 diabetes patients were moderately but significantly shorter in all four CD4+ subsets.

Of the isolated RNA, all was reverse transcribed, and so the sequenced material was expressed TCRB transcripts. The table came from immunoSEQ multiplex PCR; TCRdb's copy has only in-frame clones and leaves some out. This table holds 240,000 or so clones, about 20% found once. As to this clone: Its antigen is as yet unknown.

Deletions cut 3 bases from V and 7 bases from J, with 7 bases between. Germline lookup yields CDR1 SNHLY and CDR2 FYNNEI. The CDR3 totals 13 residues. Material for sequencing was naive CD4+ T cells from blood. V is TRBV2 and J is TRBJ1-6; no definite D call. This sequence originates from a woman aged 40 to 50 with type 1 diabetes. The CDR3 protein is CASSEATNSPLHF. For the CDR3, the DNA is TGTGCCAGCAGTGAGGCAACGAATTCACCCCTCCACTTT.